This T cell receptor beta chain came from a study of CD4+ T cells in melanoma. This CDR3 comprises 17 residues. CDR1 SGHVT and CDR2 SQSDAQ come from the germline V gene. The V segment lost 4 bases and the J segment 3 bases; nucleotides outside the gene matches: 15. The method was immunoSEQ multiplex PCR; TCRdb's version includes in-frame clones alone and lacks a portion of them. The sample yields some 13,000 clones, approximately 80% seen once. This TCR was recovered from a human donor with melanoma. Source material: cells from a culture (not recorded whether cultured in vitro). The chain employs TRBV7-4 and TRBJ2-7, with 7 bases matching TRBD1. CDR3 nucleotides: TGTGCCAGCAGCTCCACCGGACAGGCCCGAGCCTACTACGAGCAGTACTTC. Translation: CASSSTGQARAYYEQYF.